This TCR beta chain was profiled in a study of shared clonotypes between healthy human individuals. The genomic DNA of each subset was split evenly across several immunoSEQ plates. TCRdb's table, derived via immunoSEQ multiplex PCR, lists solely in-frame clones and lacks some. The data contain about 600,000 clones, about 96% of them seen just once; the ten biggest clones take up 0.057%. This clone was seen just once. Trimming took 3 bases from V and 1 from J, leaving 15 bases between them. This CDR3 is built from 16 residues. Germline CDR1 KGHSH, CDR2 LQKENI. The TCR was taken from a woman in her twenties or thirties in good health. Sequencing was carried out using naive CD4+ T cells sorted from blood. As to subset: CD45RA+ positively selected. The V call is TRBV18, the J call TRBJ1-1; maybe TRBD1 (5 bases). CDR3 DNA sequence: TGTGCCAGCTCACCTCCCGACGGGGCCCCGAACACTGAAGCTTTCTTT. Translation: CASSPPDGAPNTEAFF.